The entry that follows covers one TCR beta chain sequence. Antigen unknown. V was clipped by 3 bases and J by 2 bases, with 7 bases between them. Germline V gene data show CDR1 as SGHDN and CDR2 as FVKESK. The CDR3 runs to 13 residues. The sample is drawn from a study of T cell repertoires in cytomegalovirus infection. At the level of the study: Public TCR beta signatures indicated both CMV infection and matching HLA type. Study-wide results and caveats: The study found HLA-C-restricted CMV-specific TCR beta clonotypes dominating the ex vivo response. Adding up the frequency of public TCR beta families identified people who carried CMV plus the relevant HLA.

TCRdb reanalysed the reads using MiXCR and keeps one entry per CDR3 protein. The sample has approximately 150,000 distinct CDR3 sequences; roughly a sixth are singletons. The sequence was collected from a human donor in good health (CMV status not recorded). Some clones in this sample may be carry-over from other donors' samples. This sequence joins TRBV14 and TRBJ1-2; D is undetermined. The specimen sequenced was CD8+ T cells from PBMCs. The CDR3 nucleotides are TGTGCCAGCAGCCAGTCGCCAAACTATGGCTACACCTTC. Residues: CASSQSPNYGYTF.